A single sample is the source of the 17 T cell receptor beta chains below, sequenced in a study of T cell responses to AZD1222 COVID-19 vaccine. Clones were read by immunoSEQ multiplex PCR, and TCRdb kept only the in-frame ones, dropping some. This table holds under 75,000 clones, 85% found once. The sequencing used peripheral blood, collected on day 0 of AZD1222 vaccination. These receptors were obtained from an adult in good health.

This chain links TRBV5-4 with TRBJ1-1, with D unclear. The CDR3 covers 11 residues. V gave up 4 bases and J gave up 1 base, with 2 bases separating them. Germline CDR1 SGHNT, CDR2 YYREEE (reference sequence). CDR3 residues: CASSRNTEAFF. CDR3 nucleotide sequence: TGTGCCAGCAGCCGGAACACTGAAGCTTTCTTT.

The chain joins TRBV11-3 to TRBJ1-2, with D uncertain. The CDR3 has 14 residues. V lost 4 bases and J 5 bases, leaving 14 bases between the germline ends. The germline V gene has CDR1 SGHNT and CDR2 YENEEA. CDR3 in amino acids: CASSSPPHSYGYTF. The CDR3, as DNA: TGTGCCAGCAGCTCCCCCCCCCACAGTTATGGCTACACCTTC.

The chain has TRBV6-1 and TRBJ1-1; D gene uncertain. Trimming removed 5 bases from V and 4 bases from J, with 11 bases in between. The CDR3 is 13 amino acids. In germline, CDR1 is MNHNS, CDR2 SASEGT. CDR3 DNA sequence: TGTGCCAGCAGTCCTGACGGGTCCACTGAAGCTTTCTTT. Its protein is CASSPDGSTEAFF.

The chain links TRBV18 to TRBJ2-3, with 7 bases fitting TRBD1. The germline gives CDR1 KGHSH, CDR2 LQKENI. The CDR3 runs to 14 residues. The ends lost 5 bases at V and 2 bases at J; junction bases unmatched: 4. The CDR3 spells CASSWGQSTDTQYF. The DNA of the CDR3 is TGTGCCAGCTCATGGGGACAGTCCACAGATACGCAGTATTTT.

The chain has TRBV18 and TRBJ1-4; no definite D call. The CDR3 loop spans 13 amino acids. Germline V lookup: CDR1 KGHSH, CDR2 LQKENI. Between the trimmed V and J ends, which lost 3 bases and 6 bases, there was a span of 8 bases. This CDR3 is CASSPGVDEKLFF. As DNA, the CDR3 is TGTGCCAGCTCACCGGGCGTCGATGAAAAACTGTTTTTT.

CDR3 loop: CASSSPDRGNTGELFF. CDR3 bases: TGTGCCAGCAGCTCCCCGGACAGGGGGAACACCGGGGAGCTGTTTTTT. The chain joins TRBV7-9 to TRBJ2-2; 9 bases map to TRBD1. This CDR3 has 16 amino acids. The germline CDR1 and CDR2 sequences are SEHNR and FQNEAQ (reference sequence). J was trimmed by 1 base and V by 4 bases; bases with no gene match: 4.

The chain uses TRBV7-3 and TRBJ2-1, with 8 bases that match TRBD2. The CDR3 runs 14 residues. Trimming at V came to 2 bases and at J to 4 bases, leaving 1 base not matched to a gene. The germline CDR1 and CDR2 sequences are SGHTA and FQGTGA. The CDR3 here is CASSLGGGYNEQFF. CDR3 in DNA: TGTGCCAGCAGCTTAGGCGGGGGGTACAATGAGCAGTTCTTC.

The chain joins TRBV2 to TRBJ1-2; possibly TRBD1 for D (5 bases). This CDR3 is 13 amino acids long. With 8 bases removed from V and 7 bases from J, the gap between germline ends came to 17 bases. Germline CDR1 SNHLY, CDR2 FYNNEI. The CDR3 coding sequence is TGTGCCAGCTCTTCAGGGCTAGATCGTGGCTACACCTTC. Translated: CASSSGLDRGYTF.

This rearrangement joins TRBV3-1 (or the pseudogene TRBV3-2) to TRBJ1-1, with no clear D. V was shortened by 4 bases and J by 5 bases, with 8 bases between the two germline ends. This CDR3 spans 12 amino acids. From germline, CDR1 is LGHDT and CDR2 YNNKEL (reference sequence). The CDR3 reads CASSREGTEAFF. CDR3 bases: TGTGCCAGCAGCCGGGAGGGAACTGAAGCTTTCTTT.

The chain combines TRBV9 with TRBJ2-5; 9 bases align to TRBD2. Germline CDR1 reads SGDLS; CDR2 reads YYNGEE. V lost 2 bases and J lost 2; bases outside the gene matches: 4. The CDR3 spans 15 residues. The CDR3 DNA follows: TGTGCCAGCAGCGTTAGCGGGGGACCACAAGAGACCCAGTACTTC. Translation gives CASSVSGGPQETQYF. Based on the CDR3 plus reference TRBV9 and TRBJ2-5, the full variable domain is DSGVTQTPKHLITATGQRVTLRCSPRSGDLSVYWYQQSLDQGLQFLIQYYNGEERAKGNILERFSAQQFPDLHSELNLSSLELGDSALYFCASSVSGGPQETQYFGPGTRLLVL.

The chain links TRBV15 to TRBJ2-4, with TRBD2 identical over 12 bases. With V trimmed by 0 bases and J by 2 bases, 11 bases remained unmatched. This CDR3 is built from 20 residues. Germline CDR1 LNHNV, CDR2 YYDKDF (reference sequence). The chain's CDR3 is CATSREVMATSGSSKNIQYF. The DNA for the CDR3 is TGTGCCACCAGCAGAGAAGTGATGGCGACTAGCGGGAGCTCCAAAAACATTCAGTACTTC.

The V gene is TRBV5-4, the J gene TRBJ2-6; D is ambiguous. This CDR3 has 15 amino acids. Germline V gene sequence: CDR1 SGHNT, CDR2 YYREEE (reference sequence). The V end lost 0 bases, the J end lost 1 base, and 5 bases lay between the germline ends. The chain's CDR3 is CASSLDQSGANVLTF. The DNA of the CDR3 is TGTGCCAGCAGCTTGGACCAGTCTGGGGCCAACGTCCTGACTTTC. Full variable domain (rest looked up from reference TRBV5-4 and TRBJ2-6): ETGVTQSPTHLIKTRGQQVTLRCSSQSGHNTVSWYQQALGQGPQFIFQYYREEENGRGNFPPRFSGLQFPNYSSELNVNALELDDSALYLCASSLDQSGANVLTFGAGSRLTVL.

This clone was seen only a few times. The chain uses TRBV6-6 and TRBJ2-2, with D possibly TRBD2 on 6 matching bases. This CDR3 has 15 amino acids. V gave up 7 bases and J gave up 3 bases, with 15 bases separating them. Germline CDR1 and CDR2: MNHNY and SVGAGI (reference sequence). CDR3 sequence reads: CASTEELAHTGELFF. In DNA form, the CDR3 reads TGTGCCAGCACCGAAGAACTAGCTCACACCGGGGAGCTGTTTTTT.

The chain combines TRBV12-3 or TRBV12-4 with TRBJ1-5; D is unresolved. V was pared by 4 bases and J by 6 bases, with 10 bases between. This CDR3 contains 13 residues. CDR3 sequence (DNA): TGTGCCAGCAGTTGGGGATCGGGTCAGCCCCAGCATTTT. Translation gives CASSWGSGQPQHF.

The CDR3 DNA is TGTGCCAGCAGCCCAGGACAGGGTCAGGGCTACACCTTC. Translating it yields CASSPGQGQGYTF. J is TRBJ1-2 and V is TRBV3-1 (or the pseudogene TRBV3-2); 8 bases match TRBD1. The CDR3 is made up of 13 amino acids. The germline V gene encodes CDR1 LGHDT and CDR2 YNNKEL (reference sequence). Losses at the gene ends were 4 bases for V and 8 bases for J; bases not matched to a gene: 6.

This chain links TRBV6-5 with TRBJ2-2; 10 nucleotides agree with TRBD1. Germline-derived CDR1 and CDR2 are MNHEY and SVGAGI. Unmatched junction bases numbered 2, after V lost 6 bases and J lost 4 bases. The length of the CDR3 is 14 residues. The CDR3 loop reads CASSRTGGTGELFF. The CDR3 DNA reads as TGTGCCAGCAGCCGGACAGGGGGCACCGGGGAGCTGTTTTTT.

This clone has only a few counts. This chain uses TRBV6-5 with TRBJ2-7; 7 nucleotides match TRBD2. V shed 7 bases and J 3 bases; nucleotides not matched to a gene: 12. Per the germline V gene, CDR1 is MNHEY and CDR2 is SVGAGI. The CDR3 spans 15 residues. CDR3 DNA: TGTGCCAGCAAGGATTCTGTAGCGGGCAGCTACGAGCAGTACTTC. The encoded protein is CASKDSVAGSYEQYF.